These T cell receptor beta chains were read from a single sample in a study of T cell responses to AZD1222 COVID-19 vaccine. Assay used: immunoSEQ multiplex PCR; TCRdb lists only in-frame clones, some missing. The data contain about 140,000 clones, 90% of them seen just once; the ten biggest clones take up more than 3%. The starting material was peripheral blood, obtained on day 0 of AZD1222 vaccination. These receptor sequences come from an adult in good health. Each CDR3 is given with its conserved first and last residue.

V gene,CDR3 protein
TRBV30,CAQRGTANTGELFF
TRBV30,CAWSVGSNYGYTF
TRBV11-2,CASSFSGGSNQPQHF
TRBV11-2,CASSLDTDNYEQYF
TRBV6-2/TRBV6-3,CASSSFGGNSYNEQFF
TRBV11-2,CASSLQLAGDTGELFF
TRBV29-1,CSVEVQAVGQMNTEAFF
TRBV6-6,CASSREYNQPEAFF
TRBV30,CAWSTTAGGFTDTQYF
TRBV4-1,CASSQGGFGQPQHF
TRBV18,CASSPEGTGYEQYF
TRBV3-1/TRBV3-2,CASSQAAGVWDTQYF
TRBV2,CASSLDRSGNQPQHF
TRBV30,CAWSRDTTYEQYF
TRBV3-1/TRBV3-2,CASSQDRGQGFYGYTF
TRBV7-2,CASSPRQGAFTEAFF
TRBV28,CASSSGLAGGPSTGELFF
TRBV24-1,CATMALGTGSYEQYF
TRBV5-1,CASSLVAGGHEQYF
TRBV11-3,CASSLGRIPSGANVLTF
TRBV19,CASSLGTGVLYEQYF
TRBV30,CAWSGGEADTQYF
TRBV30,CAWSGNSLSYNEQFF
TRBV19,CASRIRGGEGTGELFF
TRBV2,CASSFLGQGMNTEAFF
TRBV6-2/TRBV6-3,CASSYLDRVTGELFF
TRBV27,CASSFRIQETQYF
TRBV2,CASSTGIGSPLHF
TRBV3-1/TRBV3-2,CASSPGFKLELFF
TRBV5-1,CASSSRGTALMATEAFF
TRBV2,CASAQREVYNEQFF
TRBV14,CASSPMAGTEAFF